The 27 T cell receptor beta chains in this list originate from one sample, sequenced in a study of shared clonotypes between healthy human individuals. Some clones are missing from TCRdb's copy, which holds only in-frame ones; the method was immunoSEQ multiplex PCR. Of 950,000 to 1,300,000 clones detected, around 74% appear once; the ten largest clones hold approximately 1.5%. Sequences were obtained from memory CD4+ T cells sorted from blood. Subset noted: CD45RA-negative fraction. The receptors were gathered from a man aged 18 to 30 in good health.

The CDR3 loop reads CATGAAGADTDTQYF. The DNA of the CDR3 is TGCGCCACCGGGGCAGCGGGGGCCGACACAGATACGCAGTATTTT. J is TRBJ2-3 and V is TRBV5-1, with TRBD2 matching over 8 bases. The CDR3 consists of 15 residues. Germline CDR1 reads SGHRS; CDR2 reads YFSETQ. Losses at the gene ends were 9 bases for V and 2 bases for J; bases not matched to a gene: 11. Variable domain in full (rest from reference TRBV5-1 and TRBJ2-3): KAGVTQTPRYLIKTRGQQVTLSCSPISGHRSVSWYQQTPGQGLQFLFEYFSETQRNKGNFPGRFSGRQFSNSRSEMNVSTLELGDSALYLCATGAAGADTDTQYFGPGTRLTVL.

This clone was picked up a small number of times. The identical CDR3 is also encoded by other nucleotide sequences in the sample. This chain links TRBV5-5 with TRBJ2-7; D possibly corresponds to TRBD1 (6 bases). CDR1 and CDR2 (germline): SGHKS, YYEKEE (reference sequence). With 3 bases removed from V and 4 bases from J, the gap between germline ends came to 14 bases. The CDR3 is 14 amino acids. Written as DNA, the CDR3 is TGTGCCAGCAGCTGGGGGCAGGGGTCGTACGAGCAGTACTTC. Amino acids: CASSWGQGSYEQYF.

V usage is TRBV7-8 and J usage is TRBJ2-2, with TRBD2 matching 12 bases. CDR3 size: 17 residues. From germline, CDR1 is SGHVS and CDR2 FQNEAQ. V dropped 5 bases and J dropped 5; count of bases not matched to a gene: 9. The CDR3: CASSQSSGRAGTGELFF. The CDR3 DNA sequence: TGTGCCAGCAGCCAATCTAGCGGGAGGGCGGGAACCGGGGAGCTGTTTTTT.

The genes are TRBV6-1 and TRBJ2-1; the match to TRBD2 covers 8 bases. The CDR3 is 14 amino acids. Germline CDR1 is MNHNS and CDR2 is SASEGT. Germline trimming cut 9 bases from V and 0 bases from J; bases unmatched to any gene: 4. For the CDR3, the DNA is TGTGCCAGTCGAGCGGGGGACTCCTACAATGAGCAGTTCTTC. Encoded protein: CASRAGDSYNEQFF.

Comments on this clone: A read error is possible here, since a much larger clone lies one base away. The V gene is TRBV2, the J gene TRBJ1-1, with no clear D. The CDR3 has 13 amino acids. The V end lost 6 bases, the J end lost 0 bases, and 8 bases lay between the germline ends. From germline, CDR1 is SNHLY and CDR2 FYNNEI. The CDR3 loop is CASSPTMNTEAFF. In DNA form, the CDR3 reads TGTGCCAGCAGCCCTACTATGAACACTGAAGCTTTCTTT.

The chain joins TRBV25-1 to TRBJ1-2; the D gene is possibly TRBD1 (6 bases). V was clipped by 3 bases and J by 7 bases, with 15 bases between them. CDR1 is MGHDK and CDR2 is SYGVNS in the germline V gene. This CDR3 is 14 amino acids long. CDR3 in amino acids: CASSDPQGLSGYTF. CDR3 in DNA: TGTGCCAGCAGTGACCCCCAGGGGTTGAGTGGCTACACCTTC.

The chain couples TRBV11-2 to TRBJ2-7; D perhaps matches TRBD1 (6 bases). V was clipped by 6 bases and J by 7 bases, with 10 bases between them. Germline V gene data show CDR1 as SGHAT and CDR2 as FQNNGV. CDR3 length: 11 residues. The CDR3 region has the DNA TGTGCCAGCAGTAGCAGGGGTGAGCAGTACTTC. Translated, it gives CASSSRGEQYF. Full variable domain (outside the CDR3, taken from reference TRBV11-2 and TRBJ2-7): EAGVAQSPRYKIIEKRQSVAFWCNPISGHATLYWYQQILGQGPKLLIQFQNNGVVDDSQLPKDRFSAERLKGVDSTLKIQPAKLEDSAVYLCASSSRGEQYFGPGTRLTVT.

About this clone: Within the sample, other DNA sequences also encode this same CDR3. CDR3 in amino acids: CASSLAGQGPYEQYF. CDR3 nucleotides: TGTGCCAGCAGTTTAGCAGGACAGGGTCCCTACGAGCAGTACTTC. The chain recombines TRBV28 with TRBJ2-7; 8 bases fit TRBD1. Germline values: CDR1 MDHEN, CDR2 SYDVKM. The V gene end was trimmed by 2 bases and the J gene end by 2 bases; junction bases not matched to a gene: 5. The CDR3 contains 15 residues. The whole variable domain, filled in from reference TRBV28 and TRBJ2-7, reads DVKVTQSSRYLVKRTGEKVFLECVQDMDHENMFWYRQDPGLGLRLIYFSYDVKMKEKGDIPEGYSVSREKKERFSLILESASTNQTSMYLCASSLAGQGPYEQYFGPGTRLTVT.

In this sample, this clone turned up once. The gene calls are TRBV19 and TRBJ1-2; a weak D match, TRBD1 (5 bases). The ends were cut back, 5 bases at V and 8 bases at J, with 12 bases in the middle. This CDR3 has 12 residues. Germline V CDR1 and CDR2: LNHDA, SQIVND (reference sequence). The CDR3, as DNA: TGTGCCAGTAGTCTACCCCAGGGCGGCTACACCTTC. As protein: CASSLPQGGYTF.

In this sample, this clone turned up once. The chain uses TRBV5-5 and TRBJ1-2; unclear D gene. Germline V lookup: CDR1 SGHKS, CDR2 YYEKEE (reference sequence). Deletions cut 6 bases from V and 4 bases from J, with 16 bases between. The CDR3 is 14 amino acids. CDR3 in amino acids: CASTIGRLAYGYTF. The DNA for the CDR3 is TGTGCCAGCACCATCGGGAGACTCGCCTATGGCTACACCTTC.

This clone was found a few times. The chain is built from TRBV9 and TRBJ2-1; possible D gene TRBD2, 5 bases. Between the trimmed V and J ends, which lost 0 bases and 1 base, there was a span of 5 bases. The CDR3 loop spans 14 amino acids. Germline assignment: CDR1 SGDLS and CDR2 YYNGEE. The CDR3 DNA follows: TGTGCCAGCAGCGTAGGACTATCCTACAATGAGCAGTTCTTC. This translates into CASSVGLSYNEQFF.

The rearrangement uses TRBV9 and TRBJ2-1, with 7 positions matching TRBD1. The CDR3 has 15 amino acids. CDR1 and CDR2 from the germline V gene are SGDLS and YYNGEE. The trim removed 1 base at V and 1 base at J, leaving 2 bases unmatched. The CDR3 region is CASSVTGQSYNEQFF. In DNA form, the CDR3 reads TGTGCCAGCAGCGTAACGGGACAGTCCTACAATGAGCAGTTCTTC.

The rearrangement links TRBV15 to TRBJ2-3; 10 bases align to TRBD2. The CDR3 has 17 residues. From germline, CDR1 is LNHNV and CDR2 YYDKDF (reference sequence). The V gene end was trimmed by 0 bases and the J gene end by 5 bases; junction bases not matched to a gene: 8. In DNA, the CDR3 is TGTGCCACCAGCAGAGAACGAGCGGGGGGGTCTCGAGATACGCAGTATTTT. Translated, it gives CATSRERAGGSRDTQYF. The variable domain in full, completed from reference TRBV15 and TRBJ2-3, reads DAMVIQNPRYQVTQFGKPVTLSCSQTLNHNVMYWYQQKSSQAPKLLFHYYDKDFNNEADTPDNFQSRRPNTSFCFLDIRSPGLGDTAMYLCATSRERAGGSRDTQYFGPGTRLTVL.

Here the CDR3 DNA reads TGTGCCAGCGGAAGATTTACAGATACGCAGTATTTT. Translation: CASGRFTDTQYF. The V gene is TRBV7-2, the J gene TRBJ2-3, with D uncertain. Trimming left V 8 bases short and J 3 bases short, with 9 bases between. The germline CDR1 and CDR2 sequences are SGHTA and FQGNSA. The CDR3 has 12 amino acids.

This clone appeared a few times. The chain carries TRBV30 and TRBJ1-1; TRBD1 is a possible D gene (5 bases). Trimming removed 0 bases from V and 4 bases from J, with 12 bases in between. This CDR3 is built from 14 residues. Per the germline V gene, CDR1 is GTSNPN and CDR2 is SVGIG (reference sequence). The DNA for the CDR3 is TGTGCCTGGAGTGTTCCAGGGCTATTCACTGAAGCTTTCTTT. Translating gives CAWSVPGLFTEAFF.

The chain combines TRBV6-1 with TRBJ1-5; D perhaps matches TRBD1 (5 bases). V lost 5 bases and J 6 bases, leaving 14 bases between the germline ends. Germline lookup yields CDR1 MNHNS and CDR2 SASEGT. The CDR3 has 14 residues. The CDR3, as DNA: TGTGCCAGCAGTCTCGTGGGACGGGGTCAGCCCCAGCATTTT. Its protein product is CASSLVGRGQPQHF.

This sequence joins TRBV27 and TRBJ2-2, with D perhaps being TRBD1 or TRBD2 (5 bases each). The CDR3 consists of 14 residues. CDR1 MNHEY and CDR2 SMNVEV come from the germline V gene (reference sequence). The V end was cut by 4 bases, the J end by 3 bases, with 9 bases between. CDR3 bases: TGTGCCAGCAGTTGGGACGGATACACCGGGGAGCTGTTTTTT. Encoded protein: CASSWDGYTGELFF.

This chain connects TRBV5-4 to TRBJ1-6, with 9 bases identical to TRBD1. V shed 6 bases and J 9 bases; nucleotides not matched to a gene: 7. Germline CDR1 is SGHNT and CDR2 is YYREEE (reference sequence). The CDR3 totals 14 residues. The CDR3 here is CASTAGTGLSPLHF. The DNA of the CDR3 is TGTGCCAGCACCGCCGGGACAGGGCTTTCACCCCTCCACTTT.

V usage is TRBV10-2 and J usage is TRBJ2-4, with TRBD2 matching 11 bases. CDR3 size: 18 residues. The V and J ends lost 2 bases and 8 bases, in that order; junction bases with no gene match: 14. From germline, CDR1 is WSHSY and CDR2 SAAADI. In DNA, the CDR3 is TGCGCCAGCAGTGAGCCACAGAACTTAGCGGGAGGGCCTCACATTCAGTACTTC. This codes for CASSEPQNLAGGPHIQYF.

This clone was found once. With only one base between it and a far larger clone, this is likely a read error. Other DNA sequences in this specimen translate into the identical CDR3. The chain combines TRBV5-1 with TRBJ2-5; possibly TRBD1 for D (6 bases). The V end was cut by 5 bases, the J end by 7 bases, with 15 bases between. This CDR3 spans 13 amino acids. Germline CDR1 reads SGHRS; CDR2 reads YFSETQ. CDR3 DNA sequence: TGCGCCAGCAGGGATGGACAGATGGGGACCCAGTACTTC. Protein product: CASRDGQMGTQYF.

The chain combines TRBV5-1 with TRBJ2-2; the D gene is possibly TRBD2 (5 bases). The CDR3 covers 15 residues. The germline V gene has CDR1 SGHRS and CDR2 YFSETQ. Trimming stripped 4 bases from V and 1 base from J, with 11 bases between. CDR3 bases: TGCGCCAGCAGCCGCGGACTGGAGAACACCGGGGAGCTGTTTTTT. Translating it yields CASSRGLENTGELFF.

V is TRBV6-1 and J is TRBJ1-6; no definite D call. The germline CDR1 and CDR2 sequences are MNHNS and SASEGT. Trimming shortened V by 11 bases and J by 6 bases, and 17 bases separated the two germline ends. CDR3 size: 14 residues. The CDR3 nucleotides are TGTGCCGGTTCTCCCTCGGCAGTTAATTCACCCCTCCACTTT. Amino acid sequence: CAGSPSAVNSPLHF.

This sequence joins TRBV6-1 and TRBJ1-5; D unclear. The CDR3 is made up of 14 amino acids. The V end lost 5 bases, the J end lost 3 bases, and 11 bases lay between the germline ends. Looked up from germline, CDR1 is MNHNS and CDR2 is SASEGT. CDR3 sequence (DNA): TGTGCCAGCAGTTGGACTGAATCCAATCAGCCCCAGCATTTT. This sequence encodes CASSWTESNQPQHF.

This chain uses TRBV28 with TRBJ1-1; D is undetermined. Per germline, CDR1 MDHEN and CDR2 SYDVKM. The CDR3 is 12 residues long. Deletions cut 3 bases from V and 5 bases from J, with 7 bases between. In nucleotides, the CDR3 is TGTGCCAGCAGTTTTCCTTGGACTGAAGCTTTCTTT. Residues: CASSFPWTEAFF.

The CDR3 reads CAISEPERIKGDTQYF. CDR3 DNA sequence: TGTGCCATCAGTGAGCCGGAAAGGATAAAGGGAGATACGCAGTATTTT. The chain combines TRBV10-3 with TRBJ2-3; D remains unclear. This CDR3 is built from 16 residues. Germline CDR1 and CDR2: ENHRY and SYGVKD. V dropped 2 bases and J dropped 5 bases, with 17 bases sitting between them.

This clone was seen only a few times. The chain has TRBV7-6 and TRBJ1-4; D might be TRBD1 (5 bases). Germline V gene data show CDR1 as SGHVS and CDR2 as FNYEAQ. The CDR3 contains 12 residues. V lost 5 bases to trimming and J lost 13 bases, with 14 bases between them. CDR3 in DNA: TGTGCCAGCAGCATGGGACGTCAAGGACTGTTTTTT. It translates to CASSMGRQGLFF.

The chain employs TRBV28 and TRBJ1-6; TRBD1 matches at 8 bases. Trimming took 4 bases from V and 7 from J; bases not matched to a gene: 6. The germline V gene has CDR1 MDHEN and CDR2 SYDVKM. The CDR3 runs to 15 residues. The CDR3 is CASSSGTGGNSPLHF. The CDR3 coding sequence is TGTGCCAGCAGTTCCGGGACAGGAGGGAATTCACCCCTCCACTTT. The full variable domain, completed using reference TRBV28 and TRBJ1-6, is DVKVTQSSRYLVKRTGEKVFLECVQDMDHENMFWYRQDPGLGLRLIYFSYDVKMKEKGDIPEGYSVSREKKERFSLILESASTNQTSMYLCASSSGTGGNSPLHFGNGTRLTVT.